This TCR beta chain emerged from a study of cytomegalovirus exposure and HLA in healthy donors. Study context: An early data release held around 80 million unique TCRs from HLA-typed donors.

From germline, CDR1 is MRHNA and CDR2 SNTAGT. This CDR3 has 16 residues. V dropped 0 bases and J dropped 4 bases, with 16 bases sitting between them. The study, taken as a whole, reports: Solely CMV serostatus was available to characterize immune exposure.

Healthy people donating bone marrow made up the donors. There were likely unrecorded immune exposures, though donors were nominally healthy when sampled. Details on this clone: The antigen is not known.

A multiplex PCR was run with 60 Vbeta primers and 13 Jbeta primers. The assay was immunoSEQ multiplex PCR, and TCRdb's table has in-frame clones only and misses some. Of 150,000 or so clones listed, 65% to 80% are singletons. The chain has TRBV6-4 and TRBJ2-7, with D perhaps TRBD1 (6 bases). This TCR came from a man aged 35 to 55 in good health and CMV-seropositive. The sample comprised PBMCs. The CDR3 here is CASSDSRRGRWYEQYF. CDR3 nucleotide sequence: TGTGCCAGCAGTGACTCACGAAGGGGGAGATGGTACGAGCAGTACTTC.